What follows are 32 T cell receptor beta chains derived from one specimen sequenced in a study of cytotoxic CD8 clonotypes in ibrutinib-treated CLL. Sequencing used immunoSEQ multiplex PCR; TCRdb keeps in-frame clones, though not all of them. The data contain about 56,000 clones, 56% of them seen just once; the ten biggest clones take up roughly 20%. The sample consisted of PBMCs, taken after 24 months of ibrutinib treatment. These receptors all come from a human donor with chronic lymphocytic leukemia.

The CDR3 loop reads CASTTTSGGARGTDTQYF. The CDR3, as DNA: TGTGCCAGCACCACGACTAGCGGGGGGGCCAGGGGCACAGATACGCAGTATTTT. V and J are TRBV11-2 and TRBJ2-3; 14 bases are shared with TRBD2. This CDR3 contains 18 residues. The germline CDR1 and CDR2 sequences are SGHAT and FQNNGV. Trimming took 7 bases from V and 1 from J; bases not matched to a gene: 10. The complete variable domain, with remaining parts taken from reference TRBV11-2 and TRBJ2-3, reads EAGVAQSPRYKIIEKRQSVAFWCNPISGHATLYWYQQILGQGPKLLIQFQNNGVVDDSQLPKDRFSAERLKGVDSTLKIQPAKLEDSAVYLCASTTTSGGARGTDTQYFGPGTRLTVL.

DNA for the CDR3: TGTGCCAGCAGCTTGCGCCGGGACAGAAATCAGCCCCAGCATTTT. This encodes CASSLRRDRNQPQHF. This chain joins TRBV5-5 and TRBJ1-5, with TRBD1 matching 7 bases. This CDR3 contains 15 residues. Germline V CDR1 and CDR2: SGHKS, YYEKEE (reference sequence). Trimming removed 1 base from V and 4 bases from J; junction bases left unmatched: 5. Using reference TRBV5-5 and TRBJ1-5 for the parts outside the CDR3, the full variable domain is DAGVTQSPTHLIKTRGQQVTLRCSPISGHKSVSWYQQVLGQGPQFIFQYYEKEERGRGNFPDRFSARQFPNYSSELNVNALLLGDSALYLCASSLRRDRNQPQHFGDGTRLSIL.

V usage is TRBV6-5 and J usage is TRBJ2-5, with D perhaps assigned TRBD1 or TRBD2 (6 bases each). This CDR3 contains 11 residues. Trimming shortened V by 8 bases and J by 5 bases, and 9 bases separated the two germline ends. Germline V gene sequence: CDR1 MNHEY, CDR2 SVGAGI. The CDR3 loop reads CASGGQETQYF. The CDR3 DNA follows: TGTGCCAGCGGGGGGCAGGAGACCCAGTACTTC.

The chain combines TRBV25-1 with TRBJ1-4; TRBD1 might be the D (6 bases). This CDR3 has 14 amino acids. V was clipped by 5 bases and J by 2 bases, with 9 bases between them. Germline-derived CDR1 and CDR2 are MGHDK and SYGVNS. Here the CDR3 reads CASSPQGTNEKLFF. For the CDR3, the DNA is TGTGCCAGCAGTCCGCAGGGGACTAATGAAAAACTGTTTTTT.

The rearrangement uses TRBV5-8 and TRBJ2-1; no firm D call. The V end was cut by 0 bases, the J end by 9 bases, with 4 bases between. Germline V gene sequence: CDR1 SGHTS, CDR2 YDEGEE. CDR3 length: 11 residues. The CDR3 sequence is CASSLVAEQFF. The DNA of the CDR3 is TGTGCCAGCAGCTTGGTAGCTGAGCAGTTCTTC.

This chain uses TRBV7-2 with TRBJ1-2, with unresolved D. Trimming took off 1 base at V and 6 bases at J, with 9 bases between the two ends. The CDR3 consists of 13 residues. Germline loops: CDR1 SGHTA, CDR2 FQGNSA. In DNA form, the CDR3 reads TGTGCCAGCAGCTTAGATTGGCAGGATGGCTACACCTTC. It codes for CASSLDWQDGYTF.

This clone was detected a few times. The genes are TRBV15 and TRBJ2-2; D assignment may be TRBD1 or TRBD2 (5 bases each). Germline V gene lookup returns CDR1 LNHNV and CDR2 YYDKDF (reference sequence). V gave up 0 bases and J gave up 12 bases, with 11 bases separating them. The CDR3 runs 13 residues. This CDR3 is CATSREGPGQLFF. In DNA form, the CDR3 reads TGTGCCACCAGCAGAGAAGGCCCGGGACAGCTGTTTTTT.

A few counts support this clone. The rearrangement links TRBV29-1 to TRBJ1-2, with D maybe TRBD1 (6 bases). The V end lost 3 bases, the J end lost 9 bases, and 11 bases lay between the germline ends. The CDR3 covers 11 residues. Germline lookup yields CDR1 SQVTM and CDR2 ANQGSEA. The CDR3 protein is CSVDRGASYTF. The CDR3, as DNA: TGCAGCGTTGACAGGGGCGCGAGCTACACCTTC.

The chain links TRBV29-1 to TRBJ2-1, with 12 bases fitting TRBD2. Germline V gene lookup returns CDR1 SQVTM and CDR2 ANQGSEA. This CDR3 comprises 11 residues. V lost 6 bases and J lost 11; bases outside the gene matches: 2. The DNA for the CDR3 is TGCAGCGTCGGACTAGCGGGACAGCAGTTCTTC. Translation: CSVGLAGQQFF.

The genes are TRBV27 and TRBJ2-7; 7 bases are shared with TRBD1. The CDR3 extends over 15 amino acids. Germline CDR1 MNHEY, CDR2 SMNVEV (reference sequence). The V and J ends lost 0 bases and 0 bases, in that order; junction bases with no gene match: 2. This chain's CDR3 is CASSLSGTASYEQYF. CDR3 in DNA: TGTGCCAGCAGTTTATCCGGGACAGCCTCCTACGAGCAGTACTTC.

The chain has TRBV29-1 and TRBJ2-7, with D possibly being TRBD2 (5 bases). CDR3 length: 12 amino acids. The V end was cut by 4 bases, the J end by 4 bases, with 11 bases between. In germline, CDR1 is SQVTM, CDR2 ANQGSEA. CDR3: CSVVGERYEQYF. In nucleotides, the CDR3 is TGCAGCGTTGTTGGGGAGCGGTACGAGCAGTACTTC.

The chain uses TRBV6-5 and TRBJ1-5, with 10 bases matching TRBD1. The germline V gene has CDR1 MNHEY and CDR2 SVGAGI. The V segment lost 8 bases and the J segment 6 bases; nucleotides outside the gene matches: 10. CDR3 length equals 15 residues. The CDR3 spells CASSPAGTGAQPQHF. The CDR3 DNA reads as TGTGCCAGCTCACCCGCCGGGACAGGGGCTCAGCCCCAGCATTTT.

This clone has a handful of counts. The V call is TRBV5-1, the J call TRBJ2-5, with unresolved D. Germline assignment: CDR1 SGHRS and CDR2 YFSETQ. The CDR3 runs 15 residues. Trimming shortened V by 0 bases and J by 3 bases, and 12 bases separated the two germline ends. For the CDR3, the DNA is TGCGCCAGCAGCTTGGCCATGGGATCCGAAGAGACCCAGTACTTC. This sequence encodes CASSLAMGSEETQYF.

About this clone itself: One junction end disagrees with the germline gene, perhaps due to a read error. This rearrangement joins TRBV4-1 to TRBJ1-2; D gene ambiguous. In germline, CDR1 is MGHRA, CDR2 YSYEKL. This CDR3 contains 11 residues. DNA for the CDR3: TGTGCCACCTTGGGCTTCTATGGCTACACCTTC. This encodes CATLGFYGYTF.

This chain joins TRBV19 and TRBJ2-6; no clear D gene. The CDR3 extends over 16 amino acids. V lost 3 bases and J 2 bases, leaving 11 bases between the germline ends. The germline gives CDR1 LNHDA, CDR2 SQIVND (reference sequence). CDR3 bases: TGTGCCAGTAGTATTAATACTGGCGCTGGGGCCAACGTCCTGACTTTC. This codes for CASSINTGAGANVLTF.

Concerning this clone: This same CDR3 is encoded by further DNA sequences in the sample. The rearrangement joins TRBV9 to TRBJ1-1; 7 nucleotides agree with TRBD1. V trimming: 4 bases; J trimming: 6 bases; junction bases outside the gene matches: 9. The length of the CDR3 is 14 residues. Germline CDR1 and CDR2: SGDLS and YYNGEE. The CDR3 protein is CASSPRQGGSEAFF. CDR3 in DNA: TGTGCCAGCAGCCCAAGACAAGGGGGCTCTGAAGCTTTCTTT.

The genes are TRBV5-1 and TRBJ2-1; 12 bases line up with TRBD2. The CDR3 length is 14 residues. Germline V CDR1 and CDR2: SGHRS, YFSETQ. The J segment lost 13 bases and the V segment lost 3 bases, leaving 8 bases of the junction unmatched. The chain's CDR3 is CASSSTSGGSQQFF. The CDR3 DNA reads as TGCGCCAGCAGCTCTACTAGCGGGGGGTCTCAACAGTTCTTC.

The V and J genes are TRBV2 and TRBJ1-5, with unresolved D. V was clipped by 4 bases and J by 4 bases, with 14 bases between them. The germline V gene encodes CDR1 SNHLY and CDR2 FYNNEI. The length of the CDR3 is 15 residues. CDR3 loop: CASSGRGGRNQPQHF. The DNA for the CDR3 is TGTGCCAGCAGTGGGAGAGGCGGCAGGAATCAGCCCCAGCATTTT.

The V and J genes are TRBV2 and TRBJ2-2; maybe TRBD2 (6 bases). CDR1 SNHLY and CDR2 FYNNEI come from the germline V gene. The CDR3 runs 13 residues. Trimming removed 7 bases at V and 6 bases at J, with 12 bases between. In DNA, the CDR3 is TGTGCCAGCACCGGGAGCCGACCCGGGGAGCTGTTTTTT. Amino acids: CASTGSRPGELFF. The variable domain in full, with the rest retrieved from reference TRBV2 and TRBJ2-2, is EPEVTQTPSHQVTQMGQEVILRCVPISNHLYFYWYRQILGQKVEFLVSFYNNEISEKSEIFDDQFSVERPDGSNFTLKIRSTKLEDSAMYFCASTGSRPGELFFGEGSRLTVL.

This clone occurred once. The CDR3 sequence is CASSLSGRRPDRSRLRTYEQYF. CDR3 nucleotide sequence: TGTGCCAGCAGTTTATCGGGAAGAAGACCAGACAGGAGTAGACTGAGGACCTACGAGCAGTACTTC. The V and J genes are TRBV27 and TRBJ2-7, with D perhaps TRBD1 (6 bases). V dropped 0 bases and J dropped 2 bases, with 32 bases sitting between them. Germline V gene lookup returns CDR1 MNHEY and CDR2 SMNVEV (reference sequence). The CDR3 consists of 22 residues.

The CDR3 reads CASSRGQSRANYGYTF. In DNA, the CDR3 is TGTGCCAGCAGCCGAGGACAATCCCGAGCTAACTATGGCTACACCTTC. The chain couples TRBV5-6 to TRBJ1-2; D perhaps matches TRBD1 (5 bases). Germline V lookup: CDR1 SGHDT, CDR2 YYEEEE. This CDR3 is built from 16 residues. With 4 bases removed from V and 0 bases from J, the gap between germline ends came to 16 bases.

The chain uses TRBV6-5 and TRBJ1-3; D gene uncertain. V gave up 6 bases and J gave up 8 bases, with 8 bases separating them. This CDR3 has 11 residues. The germline CDR1 and CDR2 sequences are MNHEY and SVGAGI. The CDR3 loop is CASSPMDTIYF. The DNA for the CDR3 is TGTGCCAGCAGCCCGATGGACACCATATATTTT.

The V gene is TRBV5-1, the J gene TRBJ2-7; D gene uncertain. The V end lost 6 bases, the J end lost 3 bases, and 7 bases lay between the germline ends. The length of the CDR3 is 11 residues. Germline CDR1 SGHRS, CDR2 YFSETQ. CDR3 loop: CASKVSYEQYV. DNA of the CDR3: TGCGCCAGCAAGGTCAGCTACGAGCAGTACGTC.

The rearrangement joins TRBV19 to TRBJ1-3, with 10 nucleotides matching TRBD1. This CDR3 has 15 amino acids. Per germline, CDR1 LNHDA and CDR2 SQIVND (reference sequence). V was clipped by 3 bases and J by 2 bases; unmatched bases: 1. The CDR3 nucleotides read TGTGCCAGTAGTATCGGGACAGGGGCTGGAAACACCATATATTTT. Translated: CASSIGTGAGNTIYF.

The V and J genes are TRBV13 and TRBJ2-2; a weak D match, TRBD1 (6 bases). CDR1 PRHDT and CDR2 FYEKMQ come from the germline V gene (reference sequence). V lost 5 bases and J 6 bases, leaving 13 bases between the germline ends. CDR3 size: 14 residues. CDR3 sequence: CASSAQGSAGELFF. CDR3 in DNA: TGTGCCAGCAGCGCACAGGGATCGGCCGGGGAGCTGTTTTTT.

The chain combines TRBV12-5 with TRBJ1-1; 8 bases agree with TRBD1. The germline V gene encodes CDR1 LGHNT and CDR2 FRNRAP. The CDR3 is made up of 18 amino acids. J lost 0 bases, V lost 0 bases, and 9 bases had no gene match. The DNA for the CDR3 is TGTGCTAGTGGTTTGGTACTCGGGACAGGACCAATGAACACTGAAGCTTTCTTT. As protein: CASGLVLGTGPMNTEAFF.

The chain links TRBV10-3 to TRBJ1-5; 7 positions agree with TRBD1. CDR1 is ENHRY and CDR2 is SYGVKD in the germline V gene. V lost 5 bases, J lost 0 bases, and 13 bases stayed unmatched. CDR3 length: 18 amino acids. CDR3 in DNA: TGTGCCATCAGTCAAAGAAGGCCGACAGGGAATAGCAATCAGCCCCAGCATTTT. The encoded protein is CAISQRRPTGNSNQPQHF.

The CDR3 DNA reads TGTGCCAGCAGCTTAGTGGGCAACGAGCAGTTCTTC. Its translation: CASSLVGNEQFF. The chain has TRBV7-6 and TRBJ2-1; D remains unclear. The CDR3 length is 12 residues. V was pared by 1 base and J by 10 bases, with 8 bases between. The V gene's germline CDR1 is SGHVS and CDR2 FNYEAQ.

This clone was seen a single time. The chain recombines TRBV15 with TRBJ2-3; D assignment may be TRBD1 or TRBD2 (5 bases each). Germline CDR1 reads LNHNV; CDR2 reads YYDKDF (reference sequence). Trimming took 1 base from V and 2 from J, leaving 13 bases between them. CDR3 length: 16 residues. The DNA for the CDR3 is TGTGCCACCAGCAGAGGAGGGTCGGGGCCCACAGATACGCAGTATTTT. Encoded protein: CATSRGGSGPTDTQYF.

The chain links TRBV4-2 to TRBJ1-5; the D gene is possibly TRBD1 (5 bases). The CDR3 covers 15 residues. V was cut by 1 base and J by 5 bases, with 12 bases left in between. Germline V gene sequence: CDR1 LGHNA, CDR2 YNFKEQ. DNA for the CDR3: TGTGCCAGCAGCCAAGTTGGGCAGGGCTATCAGCCCCAGCATTTT. Translated, it gives CASSQVGQGYQPQHF.

This clone is classed as medium-sized. The rearrangement links TRBV4-1 to TRBJ2-2; maybe TRBD2 (6 bases). Germline V gene sequence: CDR1 MGHRA, CDR2 YSYEKL. The CDR3 consists of 15 residues. Trimming took 4 bases from V and 7 from J, leaving 16 bases between them. CDR3 protein: CASSLRRDSVGELFF. The DNA of the CDR3 is TGCGCCAGCAGCCTCCGCCGGGACTCGGTCGGGGAGCTGTTTTTT.

The J gene is TRBJ1-1, the V gene TRBV5-6; no clear D gene. The CDR3 consists of 13 residues. Between the trimmed V and J ends, which lost 1 base and 8 bases, there was a span of 12 bases. The germline CDR1 and CDR2 sequences are SGHDT and YYEEEE. The CDR3: CASSLSPRPEAFF. CDR3 in DNA: TGTGCCAGCAGCTTGTCCCCTAGGCCAGAAGCTTTCTTT.